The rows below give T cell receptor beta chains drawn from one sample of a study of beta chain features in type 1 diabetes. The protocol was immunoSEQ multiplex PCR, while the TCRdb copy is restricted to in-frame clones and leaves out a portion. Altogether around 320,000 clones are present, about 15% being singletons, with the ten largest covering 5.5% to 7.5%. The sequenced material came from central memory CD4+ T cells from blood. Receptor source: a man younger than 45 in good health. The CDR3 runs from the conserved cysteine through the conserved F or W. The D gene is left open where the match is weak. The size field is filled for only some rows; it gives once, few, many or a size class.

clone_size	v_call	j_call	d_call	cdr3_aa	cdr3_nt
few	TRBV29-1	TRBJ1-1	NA	CSALGGLGVDTEAFF	TGCAGCGCCCTGGGAGGGTTAGGGGTGGACACTGAAGCTTTCTTT
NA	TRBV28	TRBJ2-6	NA	CASRSVMVVAKGANVLTF	TGTGCCAGCAGATCCGTTATGGTCGTCGCAAAGGGGGCCAACGTCCTGACTTTC
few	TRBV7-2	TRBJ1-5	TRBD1	CASSYRGLGQPQHF	TGTGCCAGCAGCTACAGGGGGCTCGGGCAGCCCCAGCATTTT
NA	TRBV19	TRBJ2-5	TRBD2	CASSISLAGETQYF	TGTGCCAGTAGTATTTCCCTAGCGGGGGAGACCCAGTACTTC
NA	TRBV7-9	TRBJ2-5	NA	CASSLAAQGTQYF	TGTGCCAGCAGCTTAGCTGCTCAAGGGACCCAGTACTTC
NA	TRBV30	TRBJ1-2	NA	CAWRVQGASSGYTF	TGTGCCTGGAGAGTACAGGGAGCTTCTAGTGGCTACACCTTC
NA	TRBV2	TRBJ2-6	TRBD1	CASSPGTGTSGANVLTF	TGTGCCAGCAGTCCCGGGACAGGGACCTCTGGGGCCAACGTCCTGACTTTC
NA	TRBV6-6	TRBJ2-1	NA	CASSLSPSEQFF	TGTGCCAGCAGTTTAAGTCCCAGTGAGCAGTTCTTC
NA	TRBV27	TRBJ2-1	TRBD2	CASIPLSSGAYNEQFF	TGTGCCAGCATCCCGCTGTCGAGCGGGGCATACAATGAGCAGTTCTTC
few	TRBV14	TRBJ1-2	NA	CASSPISSDPAF	TGTGCCAGCAGCCCAATTTCCTCGGACCCCGCCTTC
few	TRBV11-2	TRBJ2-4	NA	CASSPYQGAKNIQYF	TGTGCCAGCAGCCCGTATCAGGGGGCCAAAAACATTCAGTACTTC
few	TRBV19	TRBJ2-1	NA	CASTLVGLRAGEQFF	TGTGCCAGTACATTGGTAGGCCTGCGGGCCGGTGAGCAGTTCTTC
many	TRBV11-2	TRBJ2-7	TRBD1	CASSLEAGGIAEQYF	TGTGCCAGCAGCTTAGAGGCAGGGGGCATCGCCGAGCAGTACTTC
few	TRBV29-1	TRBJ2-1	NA	CSVEYAGIINEQFF	TGCAGCGTTGAATATGCAGGAATTATCAATGAGCAGTTCTTC
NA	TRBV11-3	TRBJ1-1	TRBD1	CASSYNRGSTEAFF	TGTGCCAGCAGCTACAACAGGGGGTCCACTGAAGCTTTCTTT
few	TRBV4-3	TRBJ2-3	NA	CASSPRREDTQYF	TGCGCCAGCAGCCCGCGCAGGGAAGATACGCAGTATTTT
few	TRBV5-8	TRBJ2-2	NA	CASSLVPGGELFF	TGTGCCAGCAGCTTAGTACCGGGCGGGGAGCTGTTTTTT
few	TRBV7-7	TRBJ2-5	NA	CASSETEETQYF	TGTGCCAGCAGTGAAACGGAAGAGACCCAGTACTTC
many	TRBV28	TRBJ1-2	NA	CASRDTAAYGYTF	TGTGCCAGCAGGGACACGGCAGCCTATGGCTACACCTTC